This T cell receptor beta chain was obtained from a study of CD8 T cells in Susac syndrome. The CDR3 extends over 14 amino acids. The V and J ends lost 6 bases and 2 bases, in that order; junction bases with no gene match: 4. An input of 0.5 to 1 ug of RNA was subjected to reverse transcription using random hexamers. TCRdb reprocessed the immunoSEQ multiplex PCR reads with MiXCR, giving one entry per CDR3 protein. Of 20,000 to 25,000 distinct CDR3 sequences in the sample, 90% to 95% were seen once. This chain uses TRBV12-3 or TRBV12-4 with TRBJ2-5, with 9 nucleotides matching TRBD2. Material: CD8+ T cells from PBMCs. This receptor was taken from a human donor in good health. CDR3 nucleotides: TGTGCCAGCAGGCCGCGGGGGGGGCAAGAGACCCAGTACTTC. This translates into CASRPRGGQETQYF.